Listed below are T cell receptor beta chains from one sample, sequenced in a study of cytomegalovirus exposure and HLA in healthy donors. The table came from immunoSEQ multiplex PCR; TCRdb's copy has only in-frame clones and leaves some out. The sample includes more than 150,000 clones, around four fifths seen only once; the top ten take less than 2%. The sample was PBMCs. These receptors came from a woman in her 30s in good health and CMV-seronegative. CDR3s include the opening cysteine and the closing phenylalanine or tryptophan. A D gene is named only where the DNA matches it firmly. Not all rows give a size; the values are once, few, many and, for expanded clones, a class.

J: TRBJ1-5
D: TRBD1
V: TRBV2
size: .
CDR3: CACKGQEDGQPQHF
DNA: TGTGCCTGCAAGGGACAGGAGGACGGTCAGCCCCAGCATTTT

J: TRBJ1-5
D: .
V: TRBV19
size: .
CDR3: CASSRGRETVNQPQHF
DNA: TGTGCCAGTAGTCGGGGGAGAGAAACAGTTAATCAGCCCCAGCATTTT

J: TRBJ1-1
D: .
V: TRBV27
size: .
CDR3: CASFGQRGGNTEAFF
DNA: TGTGCCAGCTTTGGCCAACGCGGCGGGAACACTGAAGCTTTCTTT

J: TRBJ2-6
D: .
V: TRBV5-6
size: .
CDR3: CASSSSRGANVLTF
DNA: TGTGCCAGCAGTTCCTCCCGGGGGGCCAACGTCCTGACTTTC

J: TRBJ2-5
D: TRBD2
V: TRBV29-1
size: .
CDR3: CSATPGLAGWQQTQYF
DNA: TGCAGCGCCACTCCGGGACTAGCGGGTTGGCAGCAGACCCAGTACTTC

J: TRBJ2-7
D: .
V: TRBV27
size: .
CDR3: CASSFSRAYEQYF
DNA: TGTGCCAGCAGTTTTAGCAGGGCCTACGAGCAGTACTTC

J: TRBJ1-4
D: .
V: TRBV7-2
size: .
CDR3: CASSLGATGGKLFF
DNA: TGTGCCAGCAGCTTAGGCGCGACCGGGGGAAAACTGTTTTTT

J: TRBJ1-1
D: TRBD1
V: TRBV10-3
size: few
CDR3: CAISDPGQGETEAFF
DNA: TGTGCCATCAGTGACCCCGGACAGGGAGAAACTGAAGCTTTCTTT

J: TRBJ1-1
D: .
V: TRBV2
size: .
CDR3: CASSVAGLNTEAFF
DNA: TGTGCCAGCAGTGTTGCGGGGTTGAACACTGAAGCTTTCTTT

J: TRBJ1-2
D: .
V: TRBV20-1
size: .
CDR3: CSATGGDGYTF
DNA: TGCAGTGCTACTGGCGGGGATGGCTACACCTTC

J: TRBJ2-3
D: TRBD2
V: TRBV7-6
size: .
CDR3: CASSLGTSGGASTDTQYF
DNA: TGTGCCAGCAGCTTAGGGACTAGCGGGGGGGCTAGCACAGATACGCAGTATTTT

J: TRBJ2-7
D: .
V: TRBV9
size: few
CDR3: CASSVQGQSSYEQYF
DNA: TGTGCCAGCAGCGTACAGGGGCAAAGCTCCTACGAGCAGTACTTC

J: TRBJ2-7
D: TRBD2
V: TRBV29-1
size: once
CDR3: CSVESSGGSEQYF
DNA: TGCAGCGTTGAATCCAGCGGGGGATCCGAGCAGTACTTC

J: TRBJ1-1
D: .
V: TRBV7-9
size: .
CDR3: CASSDIWGWDMNTEAFF
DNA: TGTGCCAGCAGCGATATCTGGGGCTGGGACATGAACACTGAAGCTTTCTTT

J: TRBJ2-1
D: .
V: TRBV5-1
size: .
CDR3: CASSLGSDFSYNEQFF
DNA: TGCGCCAGCAGCTTGGGGTCGGACTTCTCCTACAATGAGCAGTTCTTC

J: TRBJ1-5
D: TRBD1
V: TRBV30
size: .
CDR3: CAWTGTGGNQPQHF
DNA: TGTGCCTGGACAGGGACAGGGGGCAATCAGCCCCAGCATTTT

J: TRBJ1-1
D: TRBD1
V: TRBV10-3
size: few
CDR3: CAISRSTGAGTEAFF
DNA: TGTGCCATCAGTAGATCGACAGGGGCAGGGACTGAAGCTTTCTTT

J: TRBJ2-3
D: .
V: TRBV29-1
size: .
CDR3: CSVAGSGAPTDTQYF
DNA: TGCAGCGTTGCGGGGTCGGGAGCCCCCACAGATACGCAGTATTTT

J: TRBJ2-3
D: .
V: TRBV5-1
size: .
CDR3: CASSLYGGTTADTQYF
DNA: TGCGCCAGCAGCTTGTATGGGGGGACCACGGCAGATACGCAGTATTTT

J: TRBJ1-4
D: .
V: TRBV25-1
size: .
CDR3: CASSDTGQINEKLFF
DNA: TGTGCCAGCAGTGATACGGGACAAATAAATGAAAAACTGTTTTTT

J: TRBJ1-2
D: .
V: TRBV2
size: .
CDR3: CASTGGGGYGYTF
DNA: TGTGCCAGCACCGGGGGGGGCGGCTATGGCTACACCTTC

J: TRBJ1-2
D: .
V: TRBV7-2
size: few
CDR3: CASSLAGPGYGYTF
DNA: TGTGCCAGCAGCTTGGCAGGGCCGGGCTATGGCTACACCTTC

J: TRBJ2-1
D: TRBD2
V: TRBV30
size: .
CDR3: CAWSLADYNEQFF
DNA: TGTGCCTGGAGTCTAGCGGATTACAATGAGCAGTTCTTC

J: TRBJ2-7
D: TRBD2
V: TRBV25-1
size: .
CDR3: CASSGGTRYEQYF
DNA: TGTGCCAGCAGTGGAGGGACTAGGTACGAGCAGTACTTC

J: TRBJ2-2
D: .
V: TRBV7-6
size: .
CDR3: CASSLNSRDTGELFF
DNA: TGTGCCAGCAGCTTAAATTCCCGCGACACCGGGGAGCTGTTTTTT

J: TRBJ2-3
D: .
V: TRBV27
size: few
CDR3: CASSLTGPTDTQYF
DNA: TGTGCCAGCAGTTTAACAGGGCCCACAGATACGCAGTATTTT

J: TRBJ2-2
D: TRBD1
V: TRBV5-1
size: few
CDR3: CASSPGTGSGELFF
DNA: TGCGCCAGCAGCCCGGGGACAGGGTCCGGGGAGCTGTTTTTT

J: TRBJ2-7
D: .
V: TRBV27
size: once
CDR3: CASSLSFAYEQYF
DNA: TGTGCCAGCAGTCTTAGCTTCGCCTACGAGCAGTACTTC

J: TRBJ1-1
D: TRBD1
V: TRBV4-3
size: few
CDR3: CASSQERDSALRTEAFF
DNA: TGCGCCAGCAGCCAAGAAAGGGACAGCGCCCTGAGAACTGAAGCTTTCTTT

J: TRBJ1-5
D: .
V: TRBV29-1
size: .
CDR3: CSVGEVGNQPQHF
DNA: TGCAGCGTTGGCGAGGTCGGCAATCAGCCCCAGCATTTT

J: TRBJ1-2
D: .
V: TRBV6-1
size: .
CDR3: CACSGGVGYGYTF
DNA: TGTGCCTGCAGCGGGGGGGTCGGATATGGCTACACCTTC

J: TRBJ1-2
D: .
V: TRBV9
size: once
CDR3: CASSVGGGSGGYTF
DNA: TGTGCCAGCAGCGTAGGAGGGGGATCCGGCGGCTACACCTTC

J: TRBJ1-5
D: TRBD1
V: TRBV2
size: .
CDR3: CASIDRGGQPQHF
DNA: TGTGCCAGTATTGACAGGGGAGGCCAGCCCCAGCATTTT

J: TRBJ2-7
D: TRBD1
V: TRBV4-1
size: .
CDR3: CASSQTGQGEDEQYF
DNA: TGCGCCAGCAGCCAGACGGGACAGGGGGAAGACGAGCAGTACTTC

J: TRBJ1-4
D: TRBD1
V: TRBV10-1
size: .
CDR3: CASTRRKGGGNEKLFF
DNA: TGCGCCAGCACAAGGAGGAAAGGGGGCGGTAATGAAAAACTGTTTTTT